This section outlines one T cell receptor beta chain sequence together with its context. Seattle patients were enrolled during active infection and followed longitudinally. These data originate in a study of blood T cell repertoires in COVID-19. Across the whole study: Material from acute and convalescent COVID-19 was sourced from the United States, Italy and Spain. PBMCs, B-cell-depleted T cells, or T cells provided the cDNA or gDNA that made up the material.

Original data processing: Estimation of nucleated cell counts relied on the amplification of reference gene primers. Profiling relied on immunoSEQ multiplex PCR, and the TCRdb table lists in-frame clones only, not all of them. V and J calls and clone size are as listed in that table; D and trimming were resolved from the DNA. The table includes about 180,000 clones, around 80% detected once. CDR1 is ENHRY, CDR2 SYGVKD, per germline. This CDR3 spans 18 amino acids. The ends were cut back, 3 bases at V and 5 bases at J, with 22 bases in the middle. Sequencing was done on a sample of peripheral blood. This TCR was recovered from a woman of 80 years or more with COVID-19, enrolled during active disease. The gene calls are TRBV10-3 and TRBJ1-4; D unresolved. The CDR3 sequence is CAISEYPRGLAINEKLFF. The CDR3 nucleotides read TGTGCCATCAGTGAATATCCCCGCGGTTTGGCCATCAATGAAAAACTGTTTTTT.